Given below is one TCR beta chain in context. The antigen it recognizes is unknown. No base-level quality is on record; no much larger clone is a single base apart. V is pared back by 4 bases and J by 6 bases, with 18 bases lying between the germline termini. From its cysteine to its phenylalanine, the CDR3 spans 14 amino acids. Only the CDR3 portion is preserved as DNA: 42 bases, with reading frame beginning at the first base. CDR1 SQVTM and CDR2 ANQGSEA are derived from the germline V gene. These data belong to a study of shared clonotypes between healthy human individuals (dated by TCRdb to 2018 to 2020). With respect to the entire study: Three men and two women, aged 18 to 49 years, made up the cohort. Per donor, three plates each were used for CD4 naive and CD4 memory, two for CD8 naive, and one for CD8 memory. Each donor's leukapheresis produced roughly between about 0.85 and 10 billion PBMCs. To estimate repertoire size and how much clonotype sharing occurs between individuals, the study deeply sequenced the blood TCR repertoires of about 5 healthy adults. To increase sequencing depth and limit assay-specific biases, different laboratories used diverse techniques to prepare libraries and sequence TCR repertoires. Study-level results and caveats: Only blood was sampled, and tissue TCR repertoires likely differ from those in blood. Pairwise subsampling indicated that sequencing depth was expected to affect the degree of clonotype sharing among donors. Larger estimated clonotype richness was generally found for naive subsets than for memory subsets. Incomplete sequencing was indicated by rarefaction of sorted-subset datasets, despite the large sequencing depth. Sharing across a few donors was observed for about 5% of naive CD4, under 4% of naive CD8, over 2% of memory CD4, and around 0.44% of memory CD8 clonotypes. Clonotypes shared by all four sorted-subset donors showed higher generation probabilities than non-shared clonotypes. The small number of donors limited the genetic and exposure-history diversity represented.

Donors were healthy HIV-negative adults with no recently reported acute infections or vaccinations. Only Caucasian adults living in Nashville, Tennessee, USA were represented among the donors. CD4+ T cells were enriched through magnetic negative selection, after which naive cells were positively selected on CD45RA and the remaining negative fraction served as the memory subset. After blood collection by leukapheresis, PBMCs were isolated using Ficoll-Histopaque density gradient centrifugation and then cryopreserved in the vapor phase of liquid nitrogen. Analytical flow cytometry was used to check the purity and quantity of each magnetically sorted T cell population. From each sorted fraction, genomic DNA was isolated and quantified by UV absorbance on a Nanodrop 2000c. Using the deep immunoSEQ assay, multiplex PCR amplified TCR CDR3 regions from genomic DNA. Extracted genomic DNA from each cell subset was distributed evenly across all wells of several immunoSEQ 96-well plates, and each plate was treated as a replicate. For sorted subsets, approximately 210 ng of genomic DNA, equivalent to 30,000 or so T cell genomes, went into each replicate PCR. Purified libraries were quantified with a Qubit 3.0 fluorometer, sized on a Bioanalyzer 2100, and re-quantified with the KAPA Library Quantification kit. A separate single-read 150-cycle Illumina NextSeq 550 flow cell was used to sequence each immunoSEQ 96-well plate. The authors' pipeline ran thus. Because the immunoSEQ output included only junctional sequences and no quality scores, the filtering could not be the same as the filtering used for full-length reads. Sequences were annotated with PyIR, a Python wrapper for IgBLAST v1.9, using IMGT germline references to assign V/J genes and CDR3. Reads were removed for weak V/J assignments (E-value above 1e-6), missing CDR3, stop codons, out-of-frame junctions, or ambiguous translated residues. V3J clonotypes were defined by identical inferred V gene, J gene, and CDR3 amino acid sequence. Percentage overlap between repertoires was calculated by dividing the number of shared unique clonotypes by the size of the smaller repertoire. RTK rarefaction, the Chao1 estimator, and Recon v2.1 estimates of unobserved clonotypes were used to assess repertoire richness. Generation probabilities for all TCRbeta clonotypes obtained by the gDNA method from several donors were computed using OLGA. As stored in TCRdb, this immuneACCESS dataset retains in-frame rearrangements with V and J assigned. A fraction of the clones does not appear; measured against another copy, unresolved V genes explain less than half of the discrepancy, and the remainder lacks a known reason. V and J calls and clone size are as listed in that table; D and trimming were resolved from the DNA. Counted in this sample were about 340,000 clones; roughly 80% of them appeared once. Of the sample, around 9.3% is held by the ten largest clones.

The V and J segments used are TRBV29-1 and TRBJ1-2, with no D gene named confidently. The sample taken for sequencing was memory CD4+ T cells sorted from blood. The meaning of the sample's cell subset or site label: CD45RA-negative fraction. This sequence originates from a man aged 25 to 40 in good health. The CDR3 loop reads CSVAALYNTHGYTF. The DNA reads TGCAGCGTTGCAGCCCTCTACAACACCCATGGCTACACCTTC. With the rest looked up from the reference TRBV29-1 and TRBJ1-2 genes rather than sequenced, the full variable domain is SAVISQKPSRDICQRGTSLTIQCQVDSQVTMMFWYRQQPGQSLTLIATANQGSEATYESGFVIDKFPISRPNLTFSTLTVSNMSPEDSSIYLCSVAALYNTHGYTFGSGTRLTVV.